The TCR beta chain under discussion was sequenced for a study of T cells after posttransplantation cyclophosphamide. Whole-study findings and limits: Donor CD8+ memory clones often dominated recipient blood repertoires at later times. TRB overlap between skin or GI tissue T cells and blood was limited. After PTCy, TRB diversity resembled that of CNI/methotrexate controls.

This clone was found many times. The target antigen is unknown. The protocol was immunoSEQ multiplex PCR, while the TCRdb copy is restricted to in-frame clones and leaves out a portion. In total the sample includes several thousand clones, none of them seen once. The V gene lost 3 bases and the J gene lost 3 bases, with 18 bases spanning the gap. From germline, CDR1 is SGHDT and CDR2 YYEEEE. CDR3 length equals 16 residues. Cyclophosphamide on days +3 and +4 followed busulfan-fludarabine conditioning and a marrow graft. V usage is TRBV5-6 and J usage is TRBJ1-1; D is perhaps TRBD1 (5 bases). The source material was PBMCs, sampled after allogeneic stem cell transplant with posttransplant cyclophosphamide. The clonotype was recovered from a female patient in her fifties or sixties who received an allogeneic stem cell transplant from a related donor, was CMV-positive, and had no GVHD. Some T cells may be graft donor cells. This CDR3 is CASSSARKGRYTEAFF. For the CDR3, the DNA is TGTGCCAGCAGCTCTGCTAGGAAGGGGAGGTACACTGAAGCTTTCTTT.